One and the same sample provided the 17 T cell receptor beta chains below, sequenced in a study of T cell changes during pregnancy in multiple sclerosis (dated by TCRdb to the late 2010s). Library method: the immunoSEQ multiplex PCR assay. TCRdb's version of the immuneACCESS table is confined to in-frame rearrangements and falls short of the full clone set. An unresolved V gene accounts for under half of the shortfall where checked; the remainder is of unknown origin. This sample lists tens of thousands of clones; roughly 94% were detected once. The top ten clonotypes cover 0.12% to 0.15% of the sample. Sequencing used CD4+ T cells from peripheral blood mononuclear cells, obtained after pregnancy. These receptor sequences come from a female donor with multiple sclerosis, enrolled in a pregnancy study.

V is TRBV4-1 and J is TRBJ2-2; perhaps TRBD2 as D (5 bases). CDR3 length: 18 residues. Per germline, CDR1 MGHRA and CDR2 YSYEKL. Trimming pared 4 bases from V and 1 base from J, leaving 19 bases between. For the CDR3, the DNA is TGCGCCAGCAGCCCCTGGGGAGAACTAGGCTGGAACACCGGGGAGCTGTTTTTT. Protein sequence: CASSPWGELGWNTGELFF.

This chain uses TRBV18 with TRBJ1-1, with D perhaps TRBD1 (5 bases). V was shortened by 0 bases and J by 4 bases, with 15 bases between the two germline ends. The CDR3 loop spans 16 amino acids. Germline values: CDR1 KGHSH, CDR2 LQKENI. CDR3 coding DNA: TGTGCCAGCTCACCACCGGTGTCAGGGTTACGCACTGAAGCTTTCTTT. Translation: CASSPPVSGLRTEAFF.

This chain links TRBV7-2 with TRBJ2-3; maybe TRBD2 (5 bases). Germline CDR1 and CDR2: SGHTA and FQGNSA. The germline V and J ends were trimmed by 4 bases and 1 base, with 15 bases remaining between them. CDR3 length: 16 amino acids. CDR3 sequence: CASSSDGLGGTDTQYF. The CDR3 coding sequence is TGTGCCAGCAGCTCCGACGGACTTGGAGGCACAGATACGCAGTATTTT.

The CDR3 DNA sequence: TGTGCCAGCTCCCTGGGGAGGAACACTGAAGCTTTCTTT. Protein: CASSLGRNTEAFF. The chain links TRBV6-5 to TRBJ1-1; D is ambiguous. Between the trimmed V and J ends, which lost 8 bases and 1 base, there was a span of 11 bases. The germline V gene encodes CDR1 MNHEY and CDR2 SVGAGI. The CDR3 has 13 amino acids.

This clone was counted once. The chain has TRBV11-2 and TRBJ2-3; weak D call: TRBD2 (6 bases). The germline V and J ends were trimmed by 0 bases and 0 bases, with 10 bases remaining between them. The CDR3 runs 16 residues. The germline V gene has CDR1 SGHAT and CDR2 FQNNGV. For the CDR3, the DNA is TGTGCCAGCAGCTTAGATTGGCGGGGAAGCACAGATACGCAGTATTTT. This sequence encodes CASSLDWRGSTDTQYF.

This rearrangement joins TRBV6-1 to TRBJ1-5; D might be TRBD1 (5 bases). Trimming cost V 3 bases and J 6 bases, with 12 bases left between them. Germline V gene data show CDR1 as MNHNS and CDR2 as SASEGT. The CDR3 totals 14 residues. The CDR3 loop reads CASSDTGGVQPQHF. In nucleotides, the CDR3 is TGTGCCAGCAGTGATACGGGAGGGGTTCAGCCCCAGCATTTT.

The chain couples TRBV7-3 to TRBJ2-1; D may be TRBD2 (6 bases). The germline V gene has CDR1 SGHTA and CDR2 FQGTGA. The CDR3 covers 14 residues. V was trimmed by 0 bases and J by 5 bases, leaving 8 bases between them. The CDR3 bases are TGTGCCAGCAGCTTAACCGGGACTGACAATGAGCAGTTCTTC. It is translated as CASSLTGTDNEQFF.

This chain joins TRBV28 and TRBJ1-2; D unclear. The CDR3 runs to 13 residues. Germline-derived CDR1 and CDR2 are MDHEN and SYDVKM. V was clipped by 11 bases and J by 0 bases, with 13 bases between them. Here the CDR3 DNA reads TGTGCCGCAATTCAGGCTGCTAACTATGGCTACACCTTC. Translating gives CAAIQAANYGYTF.

This clone was seen once. The V call is TRBV5-1, the J call TRBJ1-1; TRBD1 is a possible D gene (6 bases). The V end lost 7 bases, the J end lost 0 bases, and 13 bases lay between the germline ends. Germline V gives CDR1 SGHRS, CDR2 YFSETQ. CDR3 length: 14 residues. CDR3 residues: CASRGGLMNTEAFF. As DNA, the CDR3 is TGCGCCAGCCGGGGGGGGCTAATGAACACTGAAGCTTTCTTT.

The DNA of the CDR3 is TGCAGCGTTGCCTTCACAGGGGGTTCGCCCTACGAGCAGTACTTC. Translated, it gives CSVAFTGGSPYEQYF. The V call is TRBV29-1, the J call TRBJ2-7, with 8 bases fitting TRBD1. The germline gives CDR1 SQVTM, CDR2 ANQGSEA. J was trimmed by 2 bases and V by 4 bases; bases with no gene match: 10. The CDR3 extends over 15 amino acids.

V usage is TRBV30 and J usage is TRBJ2-6; possibly TRBD1 for D (5 bases). The V gene's germline CDR1 is GTSNPN and CDR2 SVGIG (reference sequence). The CDR3 covers 17 residues. Deletions cut 5 bases from V and 0 bases from J, with 17 bases between. The CDR3 is CAWGRGVTGSGANVLTF. The CDR3 bases are TGTGCCTGGGGTAGGGGCGTCACAGGCTCTGGGGCCAACGTCCTGACTTTC.

The rearrangement uses TRBV13 and TRBJ2-5; D possibly corresponds to TRBD2 (7 bases). The CDR3 has 13 residues. Looked up from germline, CDR1 is PRHDT and CDR2 is FYEKMQ (reference sequence). V was shortened by 7 bases and J by 10 bases, with 19 bases between the two germline ends. The CDR3 region has the DNA TGTGCCAGCAAACTGAGGGGGGGGCCAGGCCAGTACTTC. It yields the protein CASKLRGGPGQYF.

Only one count was recorded for this clone. This sequence joins TRBV27 and TRBJ2-5, with D perhaps matching TRBD2 (7 bases). CDR1 and CDR2 from the germline V gene are MNHEY and SMNVEV (reference sequence). The ends were cut back, 5 bases at V and 4 bases at J, with 20 bases in the middle. The CDR3 consists of 16 residues. The CDR3 region is CASSPRGASKGETQYF. Here the CDR3 DNA reads TGTGCCAGCAGTCCTCGGGGGGCGTCTAAAGGAGAGACCCAGTACTTC.

This sequence joins TRBV9 and TRBJ2-7; D not resolved. V gave up 0 bases and J gave up 1 base, with 8 bases separating them. Germline loops: CDR1 SGDLS, CDR2 YYNGEE. The CDR3 is made up of 14 amino acids. The CDR3 reads CASSVGGSSYEQYF. The CDR3, as DNA: TGTGCCAGCAGCGTAGGAGGTAGTTCCTACGAGCAGTACTTC.

The chain couples TRBV4-1 to TRBJ2-7, with TRBD2 matching 7 bases. The V and J ends lost 0 bases and 3 bases, in that order; junction bases with no gene match: 5. CDR3 length: 15 residues. Germline V gene lookup returns CDR1 MGHRA and CDR2 YSYEKL. The DNA of the CDR3 is TGCGCCAGCAGCCAAGAGGAGTCTAGCGGCTACGAGCAGTACTTC. Translating gives CASSQEESSGYEQYF.

The chain recombines TRBV28 with TRBJ2-5; tentative D call: TRBD2 (5 bases). The CDR3 totals 13 residues. Trimming left V 6 bases short and J 5 bases short, with 13 bases between. Germline values: CDR1 MDHEN, CDR2 SYDVKM. CDR3 residues: CASRQQPGETQYF. Written as DNA, the CDR3 is TGTGCCAGCAGACAACAGCCGGGGGAGACCCAGTACTTC.

This chain connects TRBV18 to TRBJ2-4; perhaps TRBD1 as D (6 bases). This CDR3 has 18 residues. V was shortened by 2 bases and J by 0 bases, with 17 bases between the two germline ends. CDR1 is KGHSH and CDR2 is LQKENI in the germline V gene. CDR3 in amino acids: CASSPTPTGILAKNIQYF. Written as DNA, the CDR3 is TGTGCCAGCTCACCAACTCCAACAGGGATACTAGCCAAAAACATTCAGTACTTC.